This is a list of T cell receptor beta chains from one sample in a study of blood T cell repertoires in COVID-19. Measured with immunoSEQ multiplex PCR; TCRdb has only the in-frame clones, and not every one. The sample contains around 260,000 clones, 75% to 90% of which appear only once. Sequenced material: PBMCs or T cells enriched from blood (not recorded which). The source of these receptors is a woman between 25 and 40 years old who had recovered from COVID-19. The CDR3 runs from the conserved cysteine through the conserved F or W. D genes are given only for firm matches. Clone size, where shown, is once, few, many, or a class for clones that have expanded.

clone size	CDR3 length	D gene	V gene	J gene	CDR3 DNA	CDR3 protein
-	17	TRBD1	TRBV11-2	TRBJ1-1	TGTGCCAGCAGCTTAGCCGGGACAGGGGTAGTGAACACTGAAGCTTTCTTT	CASSLAGTGVVNTEAFF
-	11	-	TRBV20-1	TRBJ1-1	TGCAGTGGGATGAGGGAAACTGAAGCTTTCTTT	CSGMRETEAFF
-	20	TRBD1	TRBV14	TRBJ2-4	TGTGCCAGCAGCCGGTACTCCGGGACAGGACAATACCTAGCCAAAAACATTCAGTACTTC	CASSRYSGTGQYLAKNIQYF
-	19	TRBD2	TRBV13	TRBJ2-3	TGTGCCAGCAGCTCCCTGACCCCCGGGTTAGCGGGCTACACAGATACGCAGTATTTT	CASSSLTPGLAGYTDTQYF
-	16	-	TRBV4-2	TRBJ1-6	TGTGCCAGCGGTACCCAGGGGTCCCATTATAATTCACCCCTCCACTTT	CASGTQGSHYNSPLHF
once	11	-	TRBV20-1	TRBJ1-5	TGCAGTGCTTTAGGAGATCAGCCCCAGCATTTT	CSALGDQPQHF
-	15	-	TRBV5-4	TRBJ1-1	TGTGCCAGCAGCTTGCAGGGTGGTGGGAACACTGAAGCTTTCTTT	CASSLQGGGNTEAFF
-	15	TRBD1	TRBV27	TRBJ2-7	TGTGCCAGCAGTTCCCCGGGACAGGGAGCGTACGAGCAGTACTTC	CASSSPGQGAYEQYF
-	15	-	TRBV18	TRBJ1-1	TGTGCCAGCTCACCACCGAGAGCAATGAACACTGAAGCTTTCTTT	CASSPPRAMNTEAFF
-	17	TRBD1	TRBV18	TRBJ1-3	TGTGCCAGCTCACCACCGGACAGGAAGGTTACTGGAAACACCATATATTTT	CASSPPDRKVTGNTIYF
-	17	TRBD1	TRBV7-2	TRBJ2-7	TGTGCCAGCAGCCACCTCAGGGGGCCGGATAGCTCCTACGAGCAGTACTTC	CASSHLRGPDSSYEQYF
-	15	TRBD1	TRBV18	TRBJ1-1	TGTGCCAGCTCACCGACCAGGGGGATGAACACTGAAGCTTTCTTT	CASSPTRGMNTEAFF
-	15	-	TRBV19	TRBJ1-3	TGTGCCAGTCAATCCCGGTCTTACTCTGGAAACACCATATATTTT	CASQSRSYSGNTIYF
-	17	TRBD2	TRBV19	TRBJ2-5	TGTGCCAGTAGCACGACTAGCGGGAGGGTAGCGAAAGAGACCCAGTACTTC	CASSTTSGRVAKETQYF
-	16	TRBD1	TRBV28	TRBJ2-7	TGTGCCAGCAGTTTCCCCCGGGACAGCCTTAACCACGAGCAGTACTTC	CASSFPRDSLNHEQYF
-	16	TRBD1	TRBV15	TRBJ2-2	TGTGCCACCAGCAGAGAGGACAGGCCAAACACCGGGGAGCTGTTTTTT	CATSREDRPNTGELFF
-	16	TRBD2	TRBV7-2	TRBJ2-5	TGTGCCAGCAGCTTAGCTCAGCGGGGCGGGGGAGAGACCCAGTACTTC	CASSLAQRGGGETQYF
once	15	TRBD2	TRBV11-1	TRBJ2-4	TGTGCCAGCAGCCGAAGCGGGGTTACCAAAAACATTCAGTACTTC	CASSRSGVTKNIQYF
-	19	TRBD2	TRBV4-2	TRBJ2-3	TGTGCCAGCAGCCAAGATTCCGCGTCTAATCCTAGCGGGGGGGATACGCAGTATTTT	CASSQDSASNPSGGDTQYF
-	16	TRBD2	TRBV10-3	TRBJ2-1	TGTGCCATCAGTGAGCCCGCCGGGACTAGCAACAATGAGCAGTTCTTC	CAISEPAGTSNNEQFF
-	15	-	TRBV30	TRBJ1-3	TGTGCCTGGACCCGGAGCCCCAGCTCTGGAAACACCATATATTTT	CAWTRSPSSGNTIYF
-	20	TRBD2	TRBV27	TRBJ2-1	TGTGCCAGCAGACCGGCCCGGACTAGCGGTCCTCTCAGCTCCTACAATGAGCAGTTCTTC	CASRPARTSGPLSSYNEQFF
-	16	-	TRBV7-8	TRBJ1-1	TGTGCCAGCAGCGCCCGTAGGGAGGGTTTCAACACTGAAGCTTTCTTT	CASSARREGFNTEAFF
-	14	-	TRBV19	TRBJ2-5	TGTGCCAGTAGTCCCCGACTCCGACAAGGGGCCCAGTACTTC	CASSPRLRQGAQYF
-	13	TRBD1	TRBV13	TRBJ2-7	TGTGCCAGCAGCTTAAACAGGGGGTACGAGCAGTACTTC	CASSLNRGYEQYF
-	15	-	TRBV19	TRBJ2-7	TGTGCCAGTAGTATTTCAGCTAGCGTCGTTTACGAGCAGTACTTC	CASSISASVVYEQYF
-	14	-	TRBV19	TRBJ2-2	TGTGCCAGTAGATGGAGGGGCAACACCGGGGAGCTGTTTTTT	CASRWRGNTGELFF
-	16	-	TRBV7-9	TRBJ2-3	TGTGCCAGCAGCTTAAGGCTAGCACAGATCACAGATACGCAGTATTTT	CASSLRLAQITDTQYF
-	15	-	TRBV27	TRBJ1-2	TGTGCCAGCAGTTTAACCCTGGCAGGGGTCTATGGCTACACCTTC	CASSLTLAGVYGYTF
-	15	TRBD2	TRBV28	TRBJ2-7	TGTGCCAGCAGTTTGGCCCCTAGCGGGGGCCTCAAGCAGTACTTC	CASSLAPSGGLKQYF
-	14	TRBD1	TRBV30	TRBJ1-4	TGTGCCTGGAGTTTCTACGACAGGGATGAAAAACTGTTTTTT	CAWSFYDRDEKLFF
-	14	-	TRBV28	TRBJ1-1	TGTGCCAGCAGTTTATTAGGGGTGAACACTGAAGCTTTCTTT	CASSLLGVNTEAFF
-	15	-	TRBV18	TRBJ1-3	TGTGCCAGCTCACCAGAAGCAGGGACATTGGACACCATATATTTT	CASSPEAGTLDTIYF
-	14	-	TRBV11-2	TRBJ2-7	TGTGCCAGCAGCTTATCCAGGGGTTCCTACGAGCAGTACTTC	CASSLSRGSYEQYF
-	15	-	TRBV5-1	TRBJ2-2	TGCGCCAGCAGCTTACTAGCCACGAACACCGGGGAGCTGTTTTTT	CASSLLATNTGELFF
-	12	TRBD2	TRBV28	TRBJ2-1	TGTGCCAGCAACCTCGGGGGGAATGAGCAGTTCTTC	CASNLGGNEQFF